This is a list of T cell receptor beta chains from one sample in a study of cytomegalovirus exposure and HLA in healthy donors. The table came from immunoSEQ multiplex PCR; TCRdb's copy has only in-frame clones and leaves some out. This repertoire includes about 88,000 clones. Sequencing input: PBMCs. These receptors all come from a girl aged 5 to 17 in good health and CMV-seropositive. Each CDR3 is given with its conserved first and last residue. The D gene is left open where the match is weak.

J gene: TRBJ1-1
V gene: TRBV7-2
D gene: TRBD1
CDR3 DNA: TGTGCCAGCAGCGAACAGGGGTTGAACACTGAAGCTTTCTTT
CDR3 protein: CASSEQGLNTEAFF

J gene: TRBJ1-2
V gene: TRBV19
D gene: -
CDR3 DNA: TGTGCCAGCTTTAACCGGGGGAACTATGGCTACACCTTC
CDR3 protein: CASFNRGNYGYTF

J gene: TRBJ1-1
V gene: TRBV5-1
D gene: TRBD1
CDR3 DNA: TGCGCCAGCAGCCCGGACAGGAGTGGGTTAAACACTGAAGCTTTCTTT
CDR3 protein: CASSPDRSGLNTEAFF

J gene: TRBJ1-4
V gene: TRBV6-1
D gene: -
CDR3 DNA: TGTGCCAGCAGGCCCGGGGGTGGCTCCAATGAAAAACTGTTTTTT
CDR3 protein: CASRPGGGSNEKLFF

J gene: TRBJ1-4
V gene: TRBV29-1
D gene: -
CDR3 DNA: TGCAGCGTTGTAGTGGACAATAATGAAAAACTGTTTTTT
CDR3 protein: CSVVVDNNEKLFF

J gene: TRBJ1-5
V gene: TRBV18
D gene: TRBD1
CDR3 DNA: TGTGCCAGCGCACCAGATAGGACAGGTTGGAATCAGCCCCAGCATTTT
CDR3 protein: CASAPDRTGWNQPQHF

J gene: TRBJ1-3
V gene: TRBV4-1
D gene: -
CDR3 DNA: TGCGCCAGCAGCCAAGAGGGGGCGAGTTGGCCCCACGGACCGAGGTCTGGAAACACCATATATTTT
CDR3 protein: CASSQEGASWPHGPRSGNTIYF

J gene: TRBJ2-5
V gene: TRBV5-4
D gene: -
CDR3 DNA: TGTGCCAGCAGGAGAGGACAGCTACAAGAGACCCAGTACTTC
CDR3 protein: CASRRGQLQETQYF

J gene: TRBJ2-5
V gene: TRBV19
D gene: -
CDR3 DNA: TGTGCCAGTAGTAAGACAGCCCAAGAGACCCAGTACTTC
CDR3 protein: CASSKTAQETQYF

J gene: TRBJ1-2
V gene: TRBV28
D gene: -
CDR3 DNA: TGTGCCAGCAGGGGAGGGGGGTCGGACTATGGCTACACCTTC
CDR3 protein: CASRGGGSDYGYTF

J gene: TRBJ2-4
V gene: TRBV7-9
D gene: TRBD1
CDR3 DNA: TGTGCCAGCAGCTTGGGCCAGGGGGACAAAAACATTCAGTACTTC
CDR3 protein: CASSLGQGDKNIQYF

J gene: TRBJ2-7
V gene: TRBV19
D gene: TRBD1
CDR3 DNA: TGTGCCAGTAGACCCGGGGACAGGGAAGGCGAGCAGTACTTC
CDR3 protein: CASRPGDREGEQYF

J gene: TRBJ2-2
V gene: TRBV14
D gene: TRBD1
CDR3 DNA: TGTGCCAGCAGCCGGACGGGACAGGGGTTGGGTTTGAACACCGGGGAGCTGTTTTTT
CDR3 protein: CASSRTGQGLGLNTGELFF

J gene: TRBJ2-7
V gene: TRBV6-6
D gene: -
CDR3 DNA: TGTGCCAGCAGTTACTCGAGGACACCCACCGCCTACGAGCAGTACTTC
CDR3 protein: CASSYSRTPTAYEQYF

J gene: TRBJ2-7
V gene: TRBV7-2
D gene: -
CDR3 DNA: TGTGCCAGCAGCCCCGGGGGACCAAAAATATCCTACGAGCAGTACTTC
CDR3 protein: CASSPGGPKISYEQYF

J gene: TRBJ2-7
V gene: TRBV6-5
D gene: TRBD2
CDR3 DNA: TGTGCCAGCAGTTACACGGGGGGGGCTTCCTACGAGCAGTACTTC
CDR3 protein: CASSYTGGASYEQYF

J gene: TRBJ1-3
V gene: TRBV7-9
D gene: -
CDR3 DNA: TGTGCCAGCAGCTCCTTAGGAGTCCCTGGAAACACCATATATTTT
CDR3 protein: CASSSLGVPGNTIYF

J gene: TRBJ1-2
V gene: TRBV29-1
D gene: -
CDR3 DNA: TGCAGCGCAGGGGATCCCTATGGCTACACCTTC
CDR3 protein: CSAGDPYGYTF

J gene: TRBJ1-6
V gene: TRBV6-6
D gene: TRBD1
CDR3 DNA: TGTGCCAGCAGTTACGGGACAGACTATAATTCACCCCTCCACTTT
CDR3 protein: CASSYGTDYNSPLHF

J gene: TRBJ2-7
V gene: TRBV5-1
D gene: TRBD1
CDR3 DNA: TGCGCCAGCAGCTTGGTGACAGGGGCCGAGCAGTACTTC
CDR3 protein: CASSLVTGAEQYF

J gene: TRBJ2-2
V gene: TRBV4-3
D gene: TRBD1
CDR3 DNA: TGCGCCAGCAGCCAGTTCGAGGACAGGGTTCCCGGGGAGCTGTTTTTT
CDR3 protein: CASSQFEDRVPGELFF

J gene: TRBJ2-7
V gene: TRBV5-1
D gene: TRBD1
CDR3 DNA: TGCGCCAGCAGCGCCGGGACAGATCTCTCCTACGAGCAGTACTTC
CDR3 protein: CASSAGTDLSYEQYF

J gene: TRBJ2-1
V gene: TRBV4-1
D gene: TRBD1
CDR3 DNA: TGCGCCAGCAGCCTCCGCGCAGGGGGCTCAATTGAGCAGTTCTTC
CDR3 protein: CASSLRAGGSIEQFF

J gene: TRBJ1-4
V gene: TRBV5-4
D gene: -
CDR3 DNA: TGTGCCAGCAGCTTGTCCCCGGTCCTAAATGAAAAACTGTTTTTT
CDR3 protein: CASSLSPVLNEKLFF

J gene: TRBJ2-2
V gene: TRBV28
D gene: -
CDR3 DNA: TGTGCCAGCAGAGGAGACGCCAGTTTCGTCGGGGAGCTGTTTTTT
CDR3 protein: CASRGDASFVGELFF

J gene: TRBJ2-7
V gene: TRBV7-7
D gene: -
CDR3 DNA: TGTGCCAGCAGCTTAGCGCTAAGCTACGAGCAGTACTTC
CDR3 protein: CASSLALSYEQYF

J gene: TRBJ2-7
V gene: TRBV29-1
D gene: -
CDR3 DNA: TGCAGCGTTGGCCAGGGGGGTTACGAGCAGTACTTC
CDR3 protein: CSVGQGGYEQYF

J gene: TRBJ2-1
V gene: TRBV27
D gene: TRBD2
CDR3 DNA: TGTGCCAGCAGACTAGCGGGGGAAGTGGGTGAGCAGTTCTTC
CDR3 protein: CASRLAGEVGEQFF

J gene: TRBJ1-2
V gene: TRBV9
D gene: TRBD1
CDR3 DNA: TGTGCCAGCAGCGACCCATGGACAGGGGCTTTCTATGGCTACACCTTC
CDR3 protein: CASSDPWTGAFYGYTF

J gene: TRBJ2-1
V gene: TRBV4-3
D gene: TRBD1
CDR3 DNA: TGCGCCAGCAGCCAAGCCGGGACAGTCGACAATGAGCAGTTCTTC
CDR3 protein: CASSQAGTVDNEQFF

J gene: TRBJ2-1
V gene: TRBV9
D gene: TRBD1
CDR3 DNA: TGTGCCAGCAGCGGACAGGGACGGGGCAATGAGCAGTTCTTC
CDR3 protein: CASSGQGRGNEQFF